This T cell receptor (beta chain) emerged from a study of blood T cell repertoires in COVID-19. Study details: Acute-phase and convalescent COVID-19 samples originated in the United States, Italy and Spain.

The CDR3 extends over 16 amino acids. CDR1 is MGHRA, CDR2 YSYEKL, per germline. After removal of 8 bases from V and 5 bases from J, the junction contained 11 bases not matched to a gene. Under the authors' procedure: Researchers report that nucleated cell counts were estimated from reference gene primer amplification. Sequencing used immunoSEQ multiplex PCR; TCRdb keeps in-frame clones, though not all of them. V and J calls and clone size are given by that table; D and trimming were obtained from the DNA. The table lists 100,000 to 150,000 clones, roughly 84% of them singletons. The sequenced material came from peripheral blood. The sequence derives from a woman in her 30s who had recovered from COVID-19. The chain combines TRBV4-1 with TRBJ2-5, with 13 bases identical to TRBD2. The CDR3 sequence: CASRRTSGGPGETQYF. The DNA for the CDR3 is TGCGCCAGCCGACGGACTAGCGGGGGCCCGGGGGAGACCCAGTACTTC.